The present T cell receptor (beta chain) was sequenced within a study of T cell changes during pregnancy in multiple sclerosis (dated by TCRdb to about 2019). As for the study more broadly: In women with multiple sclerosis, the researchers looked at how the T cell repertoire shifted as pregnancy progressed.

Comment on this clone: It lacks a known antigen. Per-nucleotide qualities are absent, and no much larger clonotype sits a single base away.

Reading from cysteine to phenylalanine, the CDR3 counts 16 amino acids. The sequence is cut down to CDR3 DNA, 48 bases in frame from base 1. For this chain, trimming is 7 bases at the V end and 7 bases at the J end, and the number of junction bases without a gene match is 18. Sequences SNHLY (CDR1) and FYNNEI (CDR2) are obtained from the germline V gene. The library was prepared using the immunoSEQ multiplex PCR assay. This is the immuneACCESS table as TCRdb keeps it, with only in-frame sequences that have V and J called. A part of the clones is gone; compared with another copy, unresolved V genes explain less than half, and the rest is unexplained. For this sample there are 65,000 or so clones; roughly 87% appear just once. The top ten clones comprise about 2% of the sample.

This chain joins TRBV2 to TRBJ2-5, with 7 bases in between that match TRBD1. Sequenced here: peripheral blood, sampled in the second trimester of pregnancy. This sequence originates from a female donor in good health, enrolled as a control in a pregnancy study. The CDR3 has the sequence CASIRRDSSSKGTQYF. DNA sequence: TGTGCCAGCATCCGCCGGGACAGCTCATCGAAGGGGACCCAGTACTTC.